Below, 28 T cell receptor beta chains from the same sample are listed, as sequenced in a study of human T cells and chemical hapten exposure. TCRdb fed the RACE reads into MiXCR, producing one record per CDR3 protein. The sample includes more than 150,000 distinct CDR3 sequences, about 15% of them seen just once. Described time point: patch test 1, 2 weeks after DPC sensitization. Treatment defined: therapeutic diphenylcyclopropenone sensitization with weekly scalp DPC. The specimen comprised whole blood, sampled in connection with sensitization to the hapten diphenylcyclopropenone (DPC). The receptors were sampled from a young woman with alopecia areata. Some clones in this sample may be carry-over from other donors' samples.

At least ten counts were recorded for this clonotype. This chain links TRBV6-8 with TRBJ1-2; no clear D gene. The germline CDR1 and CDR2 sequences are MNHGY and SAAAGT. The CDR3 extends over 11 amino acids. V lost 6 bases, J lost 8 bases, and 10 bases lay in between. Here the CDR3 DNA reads TGTGCCAGCAGCTACCATACCGGCTACACCTTC. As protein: CASSYHTGYTF.

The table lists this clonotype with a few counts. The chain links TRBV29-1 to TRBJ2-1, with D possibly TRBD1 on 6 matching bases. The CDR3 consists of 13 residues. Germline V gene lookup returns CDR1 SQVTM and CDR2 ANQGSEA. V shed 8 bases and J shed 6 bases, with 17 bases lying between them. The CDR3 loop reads CSLPGEGSNEQFF. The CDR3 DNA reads TGCAGCCTCCCAGGGGAAGGGAGCAATGAGCAGTTCTTC.

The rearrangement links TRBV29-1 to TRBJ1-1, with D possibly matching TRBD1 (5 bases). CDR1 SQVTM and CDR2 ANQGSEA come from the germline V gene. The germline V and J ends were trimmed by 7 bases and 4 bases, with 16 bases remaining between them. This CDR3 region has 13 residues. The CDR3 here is CSGGRWDGTEAFF. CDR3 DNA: TGCAGCGGGGGACGGTGGGACGGCACTGAAGCTTTCTTT. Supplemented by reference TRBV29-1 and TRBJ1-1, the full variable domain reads SAVISQKPSRDICQRGTSLTIQCQVDSQVTMMFWYRQQPGQSLTLIATANQGSEATYESGFVIDKFPISRPNLTFSTLTVSNMSPEDSSIYLCSGGRWDGTEAFFGQGTRLTVV.

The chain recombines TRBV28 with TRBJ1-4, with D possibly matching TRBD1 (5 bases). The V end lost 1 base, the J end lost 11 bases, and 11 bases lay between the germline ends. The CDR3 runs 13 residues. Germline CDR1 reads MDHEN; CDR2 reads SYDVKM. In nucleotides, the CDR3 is TGTGCCAGCAGTTTATCCCAGGGTGTTAAACTGTTTTTT. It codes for CASSLSQGVKLFF.

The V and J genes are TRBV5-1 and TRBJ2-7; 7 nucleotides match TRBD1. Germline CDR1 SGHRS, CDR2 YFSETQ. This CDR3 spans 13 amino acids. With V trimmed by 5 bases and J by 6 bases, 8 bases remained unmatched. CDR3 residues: CASRPTGQGEQYF. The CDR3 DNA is TGCGCCAGCAGACCGACAGGGCAAGGCGAGCAGTACTTC.

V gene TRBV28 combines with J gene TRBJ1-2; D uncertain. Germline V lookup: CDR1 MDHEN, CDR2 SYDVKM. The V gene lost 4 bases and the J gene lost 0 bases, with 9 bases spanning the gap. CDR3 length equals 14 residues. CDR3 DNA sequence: TGTGCCAGCAGTTCCCCTGGGGCTAACTATGGCTACACCTTC. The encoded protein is CASSSPGANYGYTF.

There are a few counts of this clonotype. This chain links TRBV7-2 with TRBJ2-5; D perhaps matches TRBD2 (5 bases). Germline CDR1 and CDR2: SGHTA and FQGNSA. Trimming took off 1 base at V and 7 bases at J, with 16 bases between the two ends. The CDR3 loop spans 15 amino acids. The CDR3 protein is CASSLEVPPEGTQYF. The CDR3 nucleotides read TGTGCCAGCAGCTTAGAAGTTCCCCCTGAGGGGACCCAGTACTTC.

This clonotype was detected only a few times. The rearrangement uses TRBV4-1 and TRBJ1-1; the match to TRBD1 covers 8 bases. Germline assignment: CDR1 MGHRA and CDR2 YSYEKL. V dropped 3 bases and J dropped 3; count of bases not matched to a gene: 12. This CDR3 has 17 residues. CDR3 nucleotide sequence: TGCGCCAGCAGCCAGTCCACAGGGGGGTTCGGTCACACTGAAGCTTTCTTT. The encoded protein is CASSQSTGGFGHTEAFF.

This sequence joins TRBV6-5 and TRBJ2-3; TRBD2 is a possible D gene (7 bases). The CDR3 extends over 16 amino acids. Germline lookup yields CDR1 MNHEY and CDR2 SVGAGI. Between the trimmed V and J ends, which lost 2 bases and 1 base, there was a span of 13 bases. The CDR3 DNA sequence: TGTGCCAGCAGTTACGGGGGCGGGGGCCGCACAGATACGCAGTATTTT. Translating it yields CASSYGGGGRTDTQYF.

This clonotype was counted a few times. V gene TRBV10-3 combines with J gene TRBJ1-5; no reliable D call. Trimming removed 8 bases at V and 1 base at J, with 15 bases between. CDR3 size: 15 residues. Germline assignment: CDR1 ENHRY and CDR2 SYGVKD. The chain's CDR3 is CAIRTVGWSNQPQHF. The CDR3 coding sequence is TGTGCCATCCGGACGGTGGGGTGGAGCAATCAGCCCCAGCATTTT.

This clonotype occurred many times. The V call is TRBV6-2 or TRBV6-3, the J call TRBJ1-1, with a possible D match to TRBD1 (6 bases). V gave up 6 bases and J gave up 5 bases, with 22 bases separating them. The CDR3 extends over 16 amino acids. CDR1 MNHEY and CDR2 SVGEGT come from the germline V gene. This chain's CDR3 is CASRRSRQAPKTEAFF. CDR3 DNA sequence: TGTGCCAGCAGACGCTCCCGACAGGCACCTAAGACTGAAGCTTTCTTT.

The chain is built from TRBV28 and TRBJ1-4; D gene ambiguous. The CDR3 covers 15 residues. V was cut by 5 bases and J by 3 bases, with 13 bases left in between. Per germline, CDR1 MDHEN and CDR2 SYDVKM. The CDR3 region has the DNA TGTGCCAGCAGTGAGGGAACCTTCTCTAATGAAAAACTGTTTTTT. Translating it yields CASSEGTFSNEKLFF.

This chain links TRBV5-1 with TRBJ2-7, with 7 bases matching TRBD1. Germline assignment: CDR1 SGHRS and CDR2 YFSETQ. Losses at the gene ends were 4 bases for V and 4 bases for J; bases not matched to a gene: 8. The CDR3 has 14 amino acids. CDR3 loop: CASSITGELYEQYF. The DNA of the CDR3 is TGCGCCAGCAGCATAACAGGGGAACTTTACGAGCAGTACTTC.

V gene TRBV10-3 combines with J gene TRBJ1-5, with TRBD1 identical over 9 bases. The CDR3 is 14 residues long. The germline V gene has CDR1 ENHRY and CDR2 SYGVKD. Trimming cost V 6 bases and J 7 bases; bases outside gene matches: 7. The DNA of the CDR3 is TGTGCCATCAGCCAGGACAGGGGACGACAGCCCCAGCATTTT. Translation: CAISQDRGRQPQHF.

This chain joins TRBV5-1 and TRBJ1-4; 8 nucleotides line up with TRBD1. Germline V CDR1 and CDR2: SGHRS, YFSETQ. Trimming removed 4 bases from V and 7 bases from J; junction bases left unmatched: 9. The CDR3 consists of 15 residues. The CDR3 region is CASSPQGAKGEKLFF. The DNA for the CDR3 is TGCGCCAGCAGCCCCCAGGGGGCAAAGGGTGAAAAACTGTTTTTT.

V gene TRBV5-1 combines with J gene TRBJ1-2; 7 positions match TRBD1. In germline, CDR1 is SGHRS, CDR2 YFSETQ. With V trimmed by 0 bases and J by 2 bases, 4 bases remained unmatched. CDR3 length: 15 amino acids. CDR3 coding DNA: TGCGCCAGCAGCTTGGCCGCAGGGGGAAACTATGGCTACACCTTC. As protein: CASSLAAGGNYGYTF. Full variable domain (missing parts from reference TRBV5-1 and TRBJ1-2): KAGVTQTPRYLIKTRGQQVTLSCSPISGHRSVSWYQQTPGQGLQFLFEYFSETQRNKGNFPGRFSGRQFSNSRSEMNVSTLELGDSALYLCASSLAAGGNYGYTFGSGTRLTVV.

CDR3 region: CASSTRRGSPYNEQFF. The CDR3 DNA follows: TGTGCCAGCAGTACGCGGCGGGGCAGCCCCTACAATGAGCAGTTCTTC. V is TRBV27 and J is TRBJ2-1; perhaps TRBD2 as D (6 bases). V was clipped by 5 bases and J by 2 bases, with 16 bases between them. CDR1 is MNHEY, CDR2 SMNVEV, per germline (reference sequence). The CDR3 is 16 amino acids.

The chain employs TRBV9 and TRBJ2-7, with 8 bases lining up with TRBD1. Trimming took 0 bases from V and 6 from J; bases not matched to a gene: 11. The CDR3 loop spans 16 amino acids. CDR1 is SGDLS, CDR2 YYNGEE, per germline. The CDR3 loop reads CASSVVPGGMFAEQYF. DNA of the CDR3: TGTGCCAGCAGCGTAGTTCCAGGGGGCATGTTCGCCGAGCAGTACTTC. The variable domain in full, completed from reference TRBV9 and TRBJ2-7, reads DSGVTQTPKHLITATGQRVTLRCSPRSGDLSVYWYQQSLDQGLQFLIQYYNGEERAKGNILERFSAQQFPDLHSELNLSSLELGDSALYFCASSVVPGGMFAEQYFGPGTRLTVT.

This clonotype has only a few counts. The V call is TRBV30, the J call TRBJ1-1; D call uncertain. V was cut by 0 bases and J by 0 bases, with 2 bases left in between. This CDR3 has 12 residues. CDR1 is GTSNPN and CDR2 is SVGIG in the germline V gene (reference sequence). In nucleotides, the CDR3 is TGTGCCTGGAGTGTACTGAACACTGAAGCTTTCTTT. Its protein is CAWSVLNTEAFF.

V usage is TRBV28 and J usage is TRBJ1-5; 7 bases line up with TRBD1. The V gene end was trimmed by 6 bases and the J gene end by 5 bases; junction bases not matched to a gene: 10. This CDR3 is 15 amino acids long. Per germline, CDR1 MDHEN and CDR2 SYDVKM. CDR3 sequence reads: CASRGTDAGDQPQHF. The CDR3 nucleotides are TGTGCCAGCAGGGGGACAGACGCCGGTGATCAGCCCCAGCATTTT.

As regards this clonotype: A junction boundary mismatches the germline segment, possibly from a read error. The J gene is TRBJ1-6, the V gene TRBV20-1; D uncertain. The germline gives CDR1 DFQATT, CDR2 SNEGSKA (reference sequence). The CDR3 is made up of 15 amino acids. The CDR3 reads CSARDHGSFNSPLHF. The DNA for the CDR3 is TGCAGTGCTAGAGATCACGGCTCCTTTAATTCACCCCTCCACTTT.

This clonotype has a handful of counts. CDR3 residues: CASSLGQNRAEAFF. For the CDR3, the DNA is TGTGCCAGCAGCCTCGGACAGAATCGTGCTGAAGCTTTCTTT. The V gene is TRBV5-4, the J gene TRBJ1-1; D is perhaps TRBD1 (6 bases). CDR1 is SGHNT and CDR2 is YYREEE in the germline V gene (reference sequence). The V gene lost 4 bases and the J gene lost 6 bases, with 16 bases spanning the gap. The CDR3 runs to 14 residues.

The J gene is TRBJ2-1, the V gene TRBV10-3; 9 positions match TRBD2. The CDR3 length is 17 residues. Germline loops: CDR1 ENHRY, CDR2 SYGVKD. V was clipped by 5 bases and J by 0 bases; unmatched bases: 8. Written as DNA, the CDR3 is TGTGCCATCAGTACTAGATCTAGCGGGATCTCCTACAATGAGCAGTTCTTC. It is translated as CAISTRSSGISYNEQFF.

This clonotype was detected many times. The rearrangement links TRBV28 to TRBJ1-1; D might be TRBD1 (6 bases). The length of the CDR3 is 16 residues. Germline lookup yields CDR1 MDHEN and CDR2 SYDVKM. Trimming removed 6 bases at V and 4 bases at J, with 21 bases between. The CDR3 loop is CASRSPTGSRGTEAFF. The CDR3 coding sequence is TGTGCCAGCAGGTCACCAACAGGGTCCCGGGGCACTGAAGCTTTCTTT. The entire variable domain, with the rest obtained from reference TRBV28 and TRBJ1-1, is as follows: DVKVTQSSRYLVKRTGEKVFLECVQDMDHENMFWYRQDPGLGLRLIYFSYDVKMKEKGDIPEGYSVSREKKERFSLILESASTNQTSMYLCASRSPTGSRGTEAFFGQGTRLTVV.

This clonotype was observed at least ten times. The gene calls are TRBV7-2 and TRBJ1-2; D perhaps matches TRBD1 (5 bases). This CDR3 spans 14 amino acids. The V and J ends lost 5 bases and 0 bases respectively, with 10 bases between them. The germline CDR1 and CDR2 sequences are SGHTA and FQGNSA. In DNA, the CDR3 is TGTGCCAGCAGCCGGGACCGATCTAACTATGGCTACACCTTC. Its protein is CASSRDRSNYGYTF.

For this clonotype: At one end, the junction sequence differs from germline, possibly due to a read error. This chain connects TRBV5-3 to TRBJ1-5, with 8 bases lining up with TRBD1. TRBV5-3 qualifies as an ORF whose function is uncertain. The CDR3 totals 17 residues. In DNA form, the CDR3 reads TGTGCCAGAAGGATCCGGACAGGGTTTTATAGCTATCAGCCCCAGCATTTT. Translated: CARRIRTGFYSYQPQHF.

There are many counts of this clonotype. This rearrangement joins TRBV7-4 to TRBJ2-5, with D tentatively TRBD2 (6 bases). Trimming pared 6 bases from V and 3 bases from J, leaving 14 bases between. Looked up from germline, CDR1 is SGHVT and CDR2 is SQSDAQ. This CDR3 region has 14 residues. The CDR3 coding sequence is TGTGCCAGCAGTCCGGGAGAGGGTAAAGAGACCCAGTACTTC. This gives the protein CASSPGEGKETQYF.

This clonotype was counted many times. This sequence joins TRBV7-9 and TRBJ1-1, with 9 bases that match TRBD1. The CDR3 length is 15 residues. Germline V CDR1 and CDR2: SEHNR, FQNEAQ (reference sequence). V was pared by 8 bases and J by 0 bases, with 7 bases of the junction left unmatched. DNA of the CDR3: TGTGCCAGCCGTGGACAGGGGACTATGAACACTGAAGCTTTCTTT. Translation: CASRGQGTMNTEAFF. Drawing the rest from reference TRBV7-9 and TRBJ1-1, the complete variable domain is DTGVSQNPRHKITKRGQNVTFRCDPISEHNRLYWYRQTLGQGPEFLTYFQNEAQLEKSRLLSDRFSAERPKGSFSTLEIQRTEQGDSAMYLCASRGQGTMNTEAFFGQGTRLTVV.